The rows below give T cell receptor beta chains drawn from one sample of a study of blood T cell repertoires in COVID-19. The repertoire was sequenced with immunoSEQ multiplex PCR; TCRdb's copy has only in-frame clones and lacks some. Among roughly 15,000 clones listed, roughly 73% were seen once. Source material: peripheral blood. All receptors come from a boy between 2 and 15 years old with active or convalescent COVID-19. CDR3s include the opening cysteine and the closing phenylalanine or tryptophan. A D gene is named only where the DNA matches it firmly. Size values are once, few and many counts, or a class for expanded clones, and some rows have none.

clone size	J gene	D gene	V gene	CDR3 protein	CDR3 DNA
.	TRBJ2-4	TRBD2	TRBV7-2	CASSELAGGGGIQYF	TGTGCCAGCAGCGAACTAGCGGGAGGCGGGGGCATTCAGTACTTC
.	TRBJ2-7	.	TRBV7-9	CASSYSTGEQYF	TGTGCCAGCAGCTACAGTACAGGCGAGCAGTACTTC
.	TRBJ1-3	.	TRBV4-1	CASSQYTGNTIYF	TGCGCCAGCAGCCAATATACTGGAAACACCATATATTTT
.	TRBJ2-7	.	TRBV15	CATSRGLMTSSYEQYF	TGTGCCACCAGCCGCGGACTAATGACCTCCTCCTACGAGCAGTACTTC
.	TRBJ2-3	TRBD2	TRBV9	CASSATSGRASTDTQYF	TGTGCCAGCAGCGCAACTAGCGGGAGAGCTAGCACAGATACGCAGTATTTT
few	TRBJ1-1	.	TRBV15	CATSRDNRATEAFF	TGTGCCACCAGCAGAGATAACAGGGCCACTGAAGCTTTCTTT
.	TRBJ1-6	TRBD1	TRBV7-2	CASSLTTGYRSPLHF	TGTGCCAGCAGCCTCACGACAGGGTACCGATCACCCCTCCACTTT
.	TRBJ2-2	.	TRBV19	CASELALRTGELFF	TGTGCCAGTGAATTAGCCCTTCGGACCGGGGAGCTGTTTTTT
.	TRBJ1-3	.	TRBV10-3	CAISRGNTIYF	TGTGCCATCAGTAGAGGGAACACCATATATTTT
.	TRBJ2-3	.	TRBV5-1	CASSLGQADTQYF	TGCGCCAGCAGCTTGGGACAGGCAGATACGCAGTATTTT
.	TRBJ1-3	.	TRBV28	CASRDRNSGNTIYF	TGTGCCAGCAGGGACAGAAACTCTGGAAACACCATATATTTT
.	TRBJ2-3	TRBD2	TRBV30	CAWSATSGTQYF	TGTGCCTGGAGTGCGACTAGCGGTACGCAGTATTTT
.	TRBJ1-2	.	TRBV30	CAWSYGAPGYTF	TGTGCCTGGAGTTATGGGGCGCCTGGCTACACCTTC
.	TRBJ2-3	.	TRBV20-1	CSASLFRDRADTQYF	TGCAGTGCTAGTCTTTTTCGGGATAGGGCAGATACGCAGTATTTT
.	TRBJ1-1	TRBD1	TRBV19	CASSRNNRGGNTEAFF	TGTGCCAGTAGTAGAAACAACAGGGGTGGGAACACTGAAGCTTTCTTT
.	TRBJ2-3	TRBD2	TRBV28	CASSRVAGAFTDTQYF	TGTGCCAGCAGCCGTGTAGCGGGTGCGTTCACAGATACGCAGTATTTT